The 3 T cell receptor beta chains in this list originate from one sample, sequenced in a study of CD8 T cells in Susac syndrome. About 0.5 to 1 ug RNA was reverse transcribed with random hexamers. TCRdb analysed the immunoSEQ multiplex PCR reads with MiXCR anew, one entry per CDR3 protein. The sample shows just under 150,000 distinct CDR3 sequences, roughly 94% of them seen only once. Material for sequencing was CD4+ T cells from PBMCs. The receptors originated from a human donor in good health.

V gene TRBV24-1 combines with J gene TRBJ2-1; no clear D gene. V was cut by 1 base and J by 8 bases, with 2 bases left in between. Germline V CDR1 and CDR2: KGHDR, SFDVKD. CDR3 length: 11 amino acids. This chain's CDR3 is CATSDFHEQFF. CDR3 DNA sequence: TGTGCCACCAGTGATTTTCATGAGCAGTTCTTC.

As regards this clonotype: Germline is not matched at one junction end, which may reflect a read error. The V gene is TRBV7-7, the J gene TRBJ2-2; 10 positions match TRBD2. In germline, CDR1 is SSHAT, CDR2 FNYEAQ (reference sequence). The CDR3 consists of 15 residues. The CDR3 is CASSFLAGVTGELFF. CDR3 sequence (DNA): TGTGCTAGCAGCTTCCTAGCGGGAGTCACCGGGGAGCTGTTTTTT.

The chain uses TRBV11-2 and TRBJ2-7; D might be TRBD1 (6 bases). Germline V CDR1 and CDR2: SGHAT, FQNNGV. Trimming shortened V by 5 bases and J by 2 bases, and 13 bases separated the two germline ends. CDR3 length: 14 amino acids. The CDR3 DNA sequence: TGTGCCAGCAGCGGAACCCGGGACACCTACGAGCAGTACTTC. The encoded protein is CASSGTRDTYEQYF.